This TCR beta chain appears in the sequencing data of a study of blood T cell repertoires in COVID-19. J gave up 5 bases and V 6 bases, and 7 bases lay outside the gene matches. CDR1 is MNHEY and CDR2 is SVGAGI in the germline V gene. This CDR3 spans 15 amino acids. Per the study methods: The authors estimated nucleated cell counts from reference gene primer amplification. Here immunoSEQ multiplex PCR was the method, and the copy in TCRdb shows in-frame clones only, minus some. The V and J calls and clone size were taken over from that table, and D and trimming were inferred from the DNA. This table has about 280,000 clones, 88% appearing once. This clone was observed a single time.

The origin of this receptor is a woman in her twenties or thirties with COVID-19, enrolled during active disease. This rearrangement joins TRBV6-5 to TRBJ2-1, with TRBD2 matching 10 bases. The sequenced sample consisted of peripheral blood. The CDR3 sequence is CASRPGLARNNEQFF. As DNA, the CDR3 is TGTGCCAGCAGGCCGGGACTAGCGAGAAACAATGAGCAGTTCTTC.